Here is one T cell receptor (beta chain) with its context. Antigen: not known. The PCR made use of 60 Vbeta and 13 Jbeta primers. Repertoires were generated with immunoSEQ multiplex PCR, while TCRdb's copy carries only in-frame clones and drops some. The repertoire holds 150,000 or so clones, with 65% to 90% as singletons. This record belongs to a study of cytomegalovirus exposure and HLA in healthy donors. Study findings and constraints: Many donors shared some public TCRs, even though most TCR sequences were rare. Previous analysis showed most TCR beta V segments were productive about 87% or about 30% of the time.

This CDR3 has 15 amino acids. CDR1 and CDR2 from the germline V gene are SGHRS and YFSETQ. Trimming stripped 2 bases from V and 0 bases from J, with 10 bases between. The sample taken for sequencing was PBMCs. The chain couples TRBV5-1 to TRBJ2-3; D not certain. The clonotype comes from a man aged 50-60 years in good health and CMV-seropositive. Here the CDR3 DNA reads TGCGCCAGCAGCTTTGAGGTCCCTAGCACAGATACGCAGTATTTT. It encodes CASSFEVPSTDTQYF.